One and the same sample provided the 16 T cell receptor beta chains below, sequenced in a study of T cell responses to AZD1222 COVID-19 vaccine. Sequencing used immunoSEQ multiplex PCR; TCRdb keeps in-frame clones, though not all of them. The sample lists 120,000 to 150,000 clones, approximately 90% seen once, with over 4% in the top ten. The source material was peripheral blood, sampled 28 days after the second AZD1222 dose. These receptors were obtained from an adult who received the AZD1222 COVID-19 vaccine.

The chain combines TRBV7-9 with TRBJ1-6; D is ambiguous. This CDR3 has 14 amino acids. Germline V gene lookup returns CDR1 SEHNR and CDR2 FQNEAQ (reference sequence). The V gene lost 5 bases and the J gene lost 8 bases, with 13 bases spanning the gap. CDR3 sequence: CASSPRVLHSPLHF. The CDR3 region has the DNA TGTGCCAGCAGCCCCCGGGTTCTTCATTCACCCCTCCACTTT.

The V call is TRBV6-5, the J call TRBJ1-5; no clear D. The ends were cut back, 6 bases at V and 3 bases at J, with 9 bases in the middle. The CDR3 spans 13 residues. Germline assignment: CDR1 MNHEY and CDR2 SVGAGI. CDR3 bases: TGTGCCAGCAGCTACGGGATCAATCAGCCCCAGCATTTT. Encoded protein: CASSYGINQPQHF.

The V and J genes are TRBV27 and TRBJ2-3; TRBD2 is a possible D gene (6 bases). The CDR3 covers 16 residues. V was cut by 5 bases and J by 0 bases, with 15 bases left in between. The germline V gene has CDR1 MNHEY and CDR2 SMNVEV (reference sequence). The CDR3 spells CASSLRGGTSTDTQYF. In DNA, the CDR3 is TGTGCCAGCAGTCTCCGAGGTGGGACTAGCACAGATACGCAGTATTTT.

The rearrangement joins TRBV19 to TRBJ1-1; D ambiguous. V dropped 3 bases and J dropped 6 bases, with 11 bases sitting between them. This CDR3 contains 13 residues. Germline CDR1 is LNHDA and CDR2 is SQIVND (reference sequence). The CDR3 bases are TGTGCCAGTAGTATTTCCTCAGGAGCTGAAGCTTTCTTT. Protein: CASSISSGAEAFF.

The chain recombines TRBV11-3 with TRBJ2-5; D is possibly TRBD1 (6 bases). Between the trimmed V and J ends, which lost 5 bases and 4 bases, there was a span of 17 bases. The CDR3 totals 15 residues. Germline assignment: CDR1 SGHNT and CDR2 YENEEA. CDR3 protein: CASSKGAEGGETQYF. The DNA of the CDR3 is TGTGCCAGCAGCAAAGGGGCGGAAGGGGGAGAGACCCAGTACTTC.

This chain uses TRBV28 with TRBJ2-7; 7 bases fit TRBD2. With 6 bases clipped from V and 5 bases from J, the junction kept 10 bases outside the gene matches. This CDR3 is 14 amino acids long. Per germline, CDR1 MDHEN and CDR2 SYDVKM. CDR3 amino acids: CASSPWGGTDEQYF. CDR3 nucleotides: TGTGCCAGCAGCCCCTGGGGGGGGACGGACGAGCAGTACTTC.

J is TRBJ1-3 and V is TRBV19, with D possibly being TRBD1 (6 bases). Germline V gene data show CDR1 as LNHDA and CDR2 as SQIVND (reference sequence). Trimming cost V 3 bases and J 2 bases, with 14 bases left between them. This CDR3 is built from 16 residues. The CDR3 nucleotides read TGTGCCAGTAGTATCTCTGAACAGGGAGCTGGAAACACCATATATTTT. Protein: CASSISEQGAGNTIYF.

The V gene is TRBV28, the J gene TRBJ2-7; 8 nucleotides line up with TRBD2. Trimming cost V 6 bases and J 2 bases; bases outside gene matches: 6. CDR1 is MDHEN and CDR2 is SYDVKM in the germline V gene. This CDR3 spans 14 amino acids. This chain's CDR3 is CASRGSGSPYEQYF. The DNA for the CDR3 is TGTGCCAGCAGAGGGAGCGGGAGTCCCTACGAGCAGTACTTC.

The chain employs TRBV13 and TRBJ1-5; TRBD1 aligns across 8 bases. Looked up from germline, CDR1 is PRHDT and CDR2 is FYEKMQ (reference sequence). There are 18 residues in the CDR3. The V gene end was trimmed by 3 bases and the J gene end by 2 bases; junction bases not matched to a gene: 12. The CDR3 DNA follows: TGTGCCAGCAGCTTTGGCCCCCAGGGGGCGCGGGGCAATCAGCCCCAGCATTTT. Translated, it gives CASSFGPQGARGNQPQHF.

CDR3 region: CASSPPLASGSYEQYF. For the CDR3, the DNA is TGTGCCAGCAGCCCTCCTCTGGCTTCGGGCTCCTACGAGCAGTACTTC. This chain joins TRBV6-2 or TRBV6-3 and TRBJ2-7; D is unclear. Germline CDR1 MNHEY, CDR2 SVGEGT. The V end was cut by 6 bases, the J end by 0 bases, with 18 bases between. CDR3 length: 16 residues.

This chain joins TRBV7-2 and TRBJ2-7; D gene uncertain. V lost 5 bases and J lost 7, with 12 bases in between. The CDR3 has 12 residues. Germline values: CDR1 SGHTA, CDR2 FQGNSA. The CDR3 DNA reads TGTGCCAGCAGCCCCGCGGTAGGAGAGCAGTACTTC. This encodes CASSPAVGEQYF.

The chain carries TRBV19 and TRBJ1-3, with TRBD1 matching over 11 bases. CDR1 LNHDA and CDR2 SQIVND come from the germline V gene (reference sequence). Trimming took 5 bases from V and 8 from J; bases not matched to a gene: 5. The CDR3 is made up of 14 amino acids. CDR3 loop: CASSADRGLDTIYF. The CDR3 coding sequence is TGTGCCAGTAGTGCGGACAGGGGGCTTGACACCATATATTTT.

This chain uses TRBV3-1 (or the pseudogene TRBV3-2) with TRBJ2-3; D uncertain. Trimming removed 4 bases at V and 9 bases at J, with 11 bases between. The CDR3 loop spans 12 amino acids. The germline V gene encodes CDR1 LGHDT and CDR2 YNNKEL (reference sequence). This CDR3 reads CASSRAFNTQYF. CDR3 bases: TGTGCCAGCAGCCGGGCGTTTAACACGCAGTATTTT.

This chain uses TRBV7-9 with TRBJ2-7; possibly TRBD2 for D (5 bases). This CDR3 is built from 13 residues. V was shortened by 3 bases and J by 7 bases, with 13 bases between the two germline ends. Germline V lookup: CDR1 SEHNR, CDR2 FQNEAQ (reference sequence). CDR3 protein: CASSFEGSYEQYF. DNA of the CDR3: TGTGCCAGCAGCTTTGAAGGGAGCTATGAGCAGTACTTC. The whole variable domain, remainder taken from reference TRBV7-9 and TRBJ2-7, is DTGVSQNPRHKITKRGQNVTFRCDPISEHNRLYWYRQTLGQGPEFLTYFQNEAQLEKSRLLSDRFSAERPKGSFSTLEIQRTEQGDSAMYLCASSFEGSYEQYFGPGTRLTVT.

In DNA form, the CDR3 reads TGCGCCAGCAGCTTGGGGACAGGGGGATATGGCTACACCTTC. Translating it yields CASSLGTGGYGYTF. The V gene is TRBV5-1, the J gene TRBJ1-2; 10 bases are a match to TRBD1. Trimming took 0 bases from V and 5 from J; bases not matched to a gene: 1. This CDR3 has 14 amino acids. Per germline, CDR1 SGHRS and CDR2 YFSETQ.

This clone showed up just once. The CDR3, as DNA: TGTGCCAGCAGTCTTTGGGACAGTGACTACGAGCAGTACTTC. Translating it yields CASSLWDSDYEQYF. V is TRBV28 and J is TRBJ2-7; TRBD1 matches 7 bases. Trimming took 5 bases from V and 3 from J; bases not matched to a gene: 7. Germline V gene sequence: CDR1 MDHEN, CDR2 SYDVKM. This CDR3 spans 14 amino acids.